This TCR beta chain was recovered during a study of CD4 T cells in relation to SARS-CoV-2 and coronaviruses. The unexposed donors gave CD4+ T cells in about 2010-2019, prior to COVID-19. CD4+ T cells were isolated from the cells after roughly 11 days of culture. Approximately 1.9 million PBMCs per well were cultured with 7.5 to 10 IU/ml IL-2. Regarding this clone: The antigen remains unidentified.

The germline gives CDR1 KGHSH, CDR2 LQKENI. There are 14 residues in the CDR3. V gave up 4 bases and J gave up 2 bases; unmatched junction bases: 3. Repertoires were generated with immunoSEQ multiplex PCR, while TCRdb's copy carries only in-frame clones and drops some. The data hold 20,000 to 25,000 clones, with 74% observed a single time. The rearrangement links TRBV18 to TRBJ2-3, with 7 bases identical to TRBD1. Specimen: CD4+ T cells from PBMCs, cultured in vitro. The receptor was derived from a human donor in good health. The CDR3 region is CASSRDRDTDTQYF. CDR3 bases: TGTGCCAGCTCACGAGACAGGGACACAGATACGCAGTATTTT. Combining the CDR3 with reference TRBV18 and TRBJ2-3 gives the whole variable domain NAGVMQNPRHLVRRRGQEARLRCSPMKGHSHVYWYRQLPEEGLKFMVYLQKENIIDESGMPKERFSAEFPKEGPSILRIQQVVRGDSAAYFCASSRDRDTDTQYFGPGTRLTVL.